Listed below are T cell receptor beta chains from one sample, sequenced in a study of T cells in localized non-small cell lung cancer. Clones were read by immunoSEQ multiplex PCR, and TCRdb kept only the in-frame ones, dropping some. Of about 72,000 clones listed, roughly 81% were seen once; the top ten hold roughly 13%. The sequencing here drew on peripheral blood, taken before any cancer treatment. Receptors were obtained from a female donor of 60 years or more with stage I lung adenocarcinoma. Both conserved end residues are part of each CDR3. Fields, in order: J gene, D gene, V gene, clone size, CDR3 DNA, CDR3 protein. A D gene is named only where the DNA matches it firmly. Expanded clones are given a class, and other clones once, few, many or no size at all.

j_call: TRBJ2-5; d_call: TRBD1; v_call: TRBV5-5; clone_size: -; cdr3_nt: TGTGCCAGCAGCTTGGCTGGTTGGCAGGGGGCGTCCGCGGGGGAGACCCAGTACTTC; cdr3_aa: CASSLAGWQGASAGETQYF
j_call: TRBJ2-4; d_call: -; v_call: TRBV18; clone_size: -; cdr3_nt: TGTGCCAGCTCACCTGGGTTCGCCAAAAACATTCAGTACTTC; cdr3_aa: CASSPGFAKNIQYF
j_call: TRBJ1-1; d_call: TRBD1; v_call: TRBV7-8; clone_size: -; cdr3_nt: TGTGCCAGCAGCCGGGACAGCATGAACACTGAAGCTTTCTTT; cdr3_aa: CASSRDSMNTEAFF
j_call: TRBJ1-1; d_call: -; v_call: TRBV30; clone_size: few; cdr3_nt: TGTGCCTGGAGTACCCAGGGAATAGTCACTGAAGCTTTCTTT; cdr3_aa: CAWSTQGIVTEAFF
j_call: TRBJ2-5; d_call: -; v_call: TRBV2; clone_size: -; cdr3_nt: TGTGCCAGCACACAGACCGTTCCTGGGACCCAGTACTTC; cdr3_aa: CASTQTVPGTQYF
j_call: TRBJ2-7; d_call: -; v_call: TRBV30; clone_size: -; cdr3_nt: TGTGCCTGGAGATTTAAGGGGGACCGCTACGAGCAGTACTTC; cdr3_aa: CAWRFKGDRYEQYF
j_call: TRBJ2-1; d_call: -; v_call: TRBV9; clone_size: -; cdr3_nt: TGTGCCAGCAGCGTAGCTCAGGATGAGCAGTTCTTC; cdr3_aa: CASSVAQDEQFF
j_call: TRBJ1-2; d_call: -; v_call: TRBV29-1; clone_size: -; cdr3_nt: TGCAGCGTTGAAGATCCGAGGGGTGGCTACACCTTC; cdr3_aa: CSVEDPRGGYTF
j_call: TRBJ2-7; d_call: -; v_call: TRBV11-2; clone_size: once; cdr3_nt: TGTGCCAGCCAAATCAGGGGTCGCTCCTACGAGCAGTACTTC; cdr3_aa: CASQIRGRSYEQYF
j_call: TRBJ2-1; d_call: TRBD2; v_call: TRBV19; clone_size: -; cdr3_nt: TGTGCCAGTAGTTCCCTCCCTGGGCGGGGGGGCGGCGAGCAGTTCTTC; cdr3_aa: CASSSLPGRGGGEQFF
j_call: TRBJ1-5; d_call: TRBD1; v_call: TRBV2; clone_size: -; cdr3_nt: TGTGCCAGCAGCCAACAGGGGGCGGGGCAGCCCCAGCATTTT; cdr3_aa: CASSQQGAGQPQHF
j_call: TRBJ2-1; d_call: -; v_call: TRBV15; clone_size: few; cdr3_nt: TGTGCCACCAGCAGGAGCTCCTACAATGAGCAGTTCTTC; cdr3_aa: CATSRSSYNEQFF
j_call: TRBJ2-7; d_call: -; v_call: TRBV2; clone_size: few; cdr3_nt: TGTGCCAGCAGTTCCGGGACAACCTACGAGCAGTACTTC; cdr3_aa: CASSSGTTYEQYF
j_call: TRBJ1-5; d_call: -; v_call: TRBV9; clone_size: -; cdr3_nt: TGTGCCAGCAGCGTTGGAGCCGGGCAGCTCCAGCATTTT; cdr3_aa: CASSVGAGQLQHF
j_call: TRBJ2-1; d_call: TRBD2; v_call: TRBV19; clone_size: -; cdr3_nt: TGTGCCAGTAGTGTTAGCGGGATTCAACAGTTCTTC; cdr3_aa: CASSVSGIQQFF
j_call: TRBJ1-2; d_call: TRBD1; v_call: TRBV7-8; clone_size: -; cdr3_nt: TGTGCCAGCAGCTCTGACAGGGGAGGGTATGGCTACACCTTC; cdr3_aa: CASSSDRGGYGYTF
j_call: TRBJ2-3; d_call: -; v_call: TRBV6-5; clone_size: -; cdr3_nt: TGTGCCAGCAGTTACTCGAACCTAGCGTCAGATACGCAGTATTTT; cdr3_aa: CASSYSNLASDTQYF
j_call: TRBJ2-7; d_call: -; v_call: TRBV27; clone_size: -; cdr3_nt: TGTGCCAGCAGTTTATCGGCAGGGGCCCCTTACGAGCAGTACTTC; cdr3_aa: CASSLSAGAPYEQYF
j_call: TRBJ2-7; d_call: -; v_call: TRBV6-5; clone_size: -; cdr3_nt: TGTGCCAGCAGTTACTCGAACTTAAAAAACGAGCAGTACTTC; cdr3_aa: CASSYSNLKNEQYF
j_call: TRBJ2-6; d_call: -; v_call: TRBV6-1; clone_size: -; cdr3_nt: TGTGCCAGCAGTGAGGATGCCTCTGGGGCCAACGTCCTGACTTTC; cdr3_aa: CASSEDASGANVLTF
j_call: TRBJ1-2; d_call: -; v_call: TRBV6-5; clone_size: -; cdr3_nt: TGTGCCAGCAGTTACTCGGCGGGCGCGAACTATGGCTACACCTTC; cdr3_aa: CASSYSAGANYGYTF
j_call: TRBJ1-5; d_call: -; v_call: TRBV23-1; clone_size: -; cdr3_nt: TGCGCCAGCAGTCTTCCCCGGGAGGGACAAGACAGGATCTGGAGCAATCAGCCCCAGCATTTT; cdr3_aa: CASSLPREGQDRIWSNQPQHF
j_call: TRBJ1-1; d_call: -; v_call: TRBV18; clone_size: -; cdr3_nt: TGTGCCAGCTCACCTCGGGGGGAGGGGGCTGAAGCTTTCTTT; cdr3_aa: CASSPRGEGAEAFF
j_call: TRBJ2-1; d_call: -; v_call: TRBV12-5; clone_size: few; cdr3_nt: TGTGCTAGTGGTTTTTCCCTCGTGCGTGAGCAGTTCTTC; cdr3_aa: CASGFSLVREQFF
j_call: TRBJ2-7; d_call: -; v_call: TRBV11-3; clone_size: -; cdr3_nt: TGTGCCAGCAGCTTACAGACAGGCTACACCTACGAGCAGTACTTC; cdr3_aa: CASSLQTGYTYEQYF
j_call: TRBJ1-6; d_call: TRBD1; v_call: TRBV18; clone_size: few; cdr3_nt: TGTGCCAGCTCACGTAAGGGGGCGCCGGATTCACCCCTCCACTTT; cdr3_aa: CASSRKGAPDSPLHF
j_call: TRBJ1-2; d_call: TRBD1; v_call: TRBV27; clone_size: -; cdr3_nt: TGTGCCAGCAGTTTTCTTGGACAGGGTCCATATGGCTACACCTTC; cdr3_aa: CASSFLGQGPYGYTF
j_call: TRBJ2-7; d_call: -; v_call: TRBV6-5; clone_size: few; cdr3_nt: TGTGCCAGTTCGGGCGAACCCTATGAGCAGTACTTC; cdr3_aa: CASSGEPYEQYF
j_call: TRBJ1-2; d_call: TRBD1; v_call: TRBV10-1; clone_size: -; cdr3_nt: TGCGCCAGCAGTGGCGACAGGGTGAGCGGCTACACCTTC; cdr3_aa: CASSGDRVSGYTF
j_call: TRBJ1-6; d_call: -; v_call: TRBV7-3; clone_size: -; cdr3_nt: TGTGCCAGCAGCTTATCCGGGGATTCACCCCTCCACTTT; cdr3_aa: CASSLSGDSPLHF
j_call: TRBJ1-5; d_call: TRBD1; v_call: TRBV2; clone_size: -; cdr3_nt: TGTGCCAGCAGAGCATCCGGGACAGGGACAAATCAGCCCCAGCATTTT; cdr3_aa: CASRASGTGTNQPQHF
j_call: TRBJ1-1; d_call: -; v_call: TRBV7-9; clone_size: once; cdr3_nt: TGTGCCAGCAGCTCCCGGGACCTTTCTTACACTGAAGCTTTCTTT; cdr3_aa: CASSSRDLSYTEAFF
j_call: TRBJ2-1; d_call: TRBD2; v_call: TRBV6-4; clone_size: -; cdr3_nt: TGTGCCAGCAGCCGAAGCGGGAGGGGGGAGAATGAGCAGTTCTTC; cdr3_aa: CASSRSGRGENEQFF
j_call: TRBJ1-2; d_call: TRBD1; v_call: TRBV19; clone_size: -; cdr3_nt: TGTGCCAGTAGGGTGGACAGGGGTTATGTCTATGGCTACACCTTC; cdr3_aa: CASRVDRGYVYGYTF
j_call: TRBJ2-7; d_call: TRBD1; v_call: TRBV9; clone_size: -; cdr3_nt: TGTGCCAGCAGCTCTGGACAGGGGGCCCCCTACGAGCAGTACTTC; cdr3_aa: CASSSGQGAPYEQYF
j_call: TRBJ2-5; d_call: -; v_call: TRBV7-9; clone_size: few; cdr3_nt: TGTGCCAGCAGCCCAGGGGGGGCCCAAGAGACCCAGTACTTC; cdr3_aa: CASSPGGAQETQYF
j_call: TRBJ2-7; d_call: -; v_call: TRBV5-1; clone_size: -; cdr3_nt: TGCGCCAGCAGCTTGGAGCCTAGTCCCTCCTACGAGCAGTACTTC; cdr3_aa: CASSLEPSPSYEQYF
j_call: TRBJ2-5; d_call: -; v_call: TRBV4-1; clone_size: -; cdr3_nt: TGCGCCAGCAGCCAGTATACAGGGTCGGGTGGGACCCAGTACTTC; cdr3_aa: CASSQYTGSGGTQYF
j_call: TRBJ2-1; d_call: -; v_call: TRBV7-3; clone_size: -; cdr3_nt: TGTGCCAGCAGCTTAATGTCGGGAGTCAACAATGAGCAGTTCTTC; cdr3_aa: CASSLMSGVNNEQFF
j_call: TRBJ2-7; d_call: TRBD2; v_call: TRBV29-1; clone_size: -; cdr3_nt: TGCAGCGTTGACCCCGGGACTAGCGGGAGGGCCCGGCAGTACTTC; cdr3_aa: CSVDPGTSGRARQYF
j_call: TRBJ2-1; d_call: -; v_call: TRBV11-3; clone_size: once; cdr3_nt: TGTGCCAGCAGCTTAGGGTCCAGCTACAATGAGCAGTTCTTC; cdr3_aa: CASSLGSSYNEQFF
j_call: TRBJ1-4; d_call: -; v_call: TRBV2; clone_size: -; cdr3_nt: TGTGCCAGCAGCCGAGACACGTTTAATGAAAAACTGTTTTTT; cdr3_aa: CASSRDTFNEKLFF
j_call: TRBJ1-2; d_call: TRBD1; v_call: TRBV19; clone_size: -; cdr3_nt: TGTGCCAGTAGTATAGTTGGGACAGGAGATGGCTACACCTTC; cdr3_aa: CASSIVGTGDGYTF
j_call: TRBJ2-7; d_call: -; v_call: TRBV5-1; clone_size: few; cdr3_nt: TGCGCCAGCAGCTTGGTTGTCTCCCCCTACGAGCAGTACTTC; cdr3_aa: CASSLVVSPYEQYF
j_call: TRBJ2-7; d_call: -; v_call: TRBV5-5; clone_size: -; cdr3_nt: TGTGCCAGCAGCTTGGCTCTAGGGGCCTACGAGCAGTACTTC; cdr3_aa: CASSLALGAYEQYF
j_call: TRBJ2-7; d_call: -; v_call: TRBV9; clone_size: -; cdr3_nt: TGTGCCAGCAGCTCTAGGGGCAGGGGTAACTACGAGCAGTACTTC; cdr3_aa: CASSSRGRGNYEQYF
j_call: TRBJ2-7; d_call: -; v_call: TRBV2; clone_size: -; cdr3_nt: TGTGCCAGCAGTCCCCAGGGACTTGGAGGTTACGAGCAGTACTTC; cdr3_aa: CASSPQGLGGYEQYF
j_call: TRBJ1-1; d_call: TRBD1; v_call: TRBV6-6; clone_size: -; cdr3_nt: TGTGCCAGCAGGGCCGGGACAGGGAACACTGAAGCTTTCTTT; cdr3_aa: CASRAGTGNTEAFF
j_call: TRBJ1-5; d_call: -; v_call: TRBV10-1; clone_size: -; cdr3_nt: TGCGCCAGCAGTGCGATCCTTGCGGGTTCCAATCAGCCCCAGCATTTT; cdr3_aa: CASSAILAGSNQPQHF
j_call: TRBJ1-5; d_call: TRBD1; v_call: TRBV19; clone_size: -; cdr3_nt: TGTGCCAGTAGTATAGACCACAGGGGTTACCAGCCCCAGCATTTT; cdr3_aa: CASSIDHRGYQPQHF